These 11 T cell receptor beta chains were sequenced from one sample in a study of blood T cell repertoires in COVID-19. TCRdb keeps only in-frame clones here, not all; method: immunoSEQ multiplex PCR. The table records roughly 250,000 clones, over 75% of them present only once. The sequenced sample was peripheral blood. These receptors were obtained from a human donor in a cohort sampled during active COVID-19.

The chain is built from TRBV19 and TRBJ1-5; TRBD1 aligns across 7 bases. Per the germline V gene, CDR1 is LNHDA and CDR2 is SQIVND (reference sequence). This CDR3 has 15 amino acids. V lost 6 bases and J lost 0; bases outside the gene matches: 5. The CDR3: CASSRQGNSNQPQHF. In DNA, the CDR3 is TGTGCCAGTAGCCGACAGGGAAATAGCAATCAGCCCCAGCATTTT.

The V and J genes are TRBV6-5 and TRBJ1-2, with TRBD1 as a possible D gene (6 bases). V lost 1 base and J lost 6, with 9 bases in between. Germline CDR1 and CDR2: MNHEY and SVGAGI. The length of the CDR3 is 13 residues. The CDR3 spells CASSYFPGDGYTF. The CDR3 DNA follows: TGTGCCAGCAGTTACTTTCCAGGGGATGGCTACACCTTC.

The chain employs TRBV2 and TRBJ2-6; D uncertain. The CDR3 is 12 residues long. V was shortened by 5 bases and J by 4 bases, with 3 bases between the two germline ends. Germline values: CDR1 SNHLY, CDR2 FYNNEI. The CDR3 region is CASSRGANVLTF. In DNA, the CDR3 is TGTGCCAGCAGTCGGGGGGCCAACGTCCTGACTTTC.

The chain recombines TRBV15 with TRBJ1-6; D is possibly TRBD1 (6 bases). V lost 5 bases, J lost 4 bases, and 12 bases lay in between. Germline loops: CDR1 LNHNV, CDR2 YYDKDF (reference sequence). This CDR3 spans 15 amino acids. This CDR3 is CATSLLDRYNSPLHF. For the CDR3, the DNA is TGTGCCACCAGCCTACTCGACAGGTATAATTCACCCCTCCACTTT. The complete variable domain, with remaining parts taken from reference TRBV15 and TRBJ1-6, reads DAMVIQNPRYQVTQFGKPVTLSCSQTLNHNVMYWYQQKSSQAPKLLFHYYDKDFNNEADTPDNFQSRRPNTSFCFLDIRSPGLGDTAMYLCATSLLDRYNSPLHFGNGTRLTVT.

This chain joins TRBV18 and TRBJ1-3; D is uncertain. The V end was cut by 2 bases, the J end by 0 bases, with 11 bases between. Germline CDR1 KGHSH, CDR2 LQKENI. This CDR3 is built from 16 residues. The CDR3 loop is CASSPSRGFSGNTIYF. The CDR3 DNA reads TGTGCCAGCTCACCAAGCCGCGGGTTCTCTGGAAACACCATATATTTT.

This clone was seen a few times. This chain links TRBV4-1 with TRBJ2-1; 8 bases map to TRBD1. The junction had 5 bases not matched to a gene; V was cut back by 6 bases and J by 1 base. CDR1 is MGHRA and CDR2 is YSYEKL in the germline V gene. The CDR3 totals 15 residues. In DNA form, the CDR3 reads TGCGCCAGCAGTCCAGACAGGGGTTCCTACAATGAGCAGTTCTTC. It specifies CASSPDRGSYNEQFF.

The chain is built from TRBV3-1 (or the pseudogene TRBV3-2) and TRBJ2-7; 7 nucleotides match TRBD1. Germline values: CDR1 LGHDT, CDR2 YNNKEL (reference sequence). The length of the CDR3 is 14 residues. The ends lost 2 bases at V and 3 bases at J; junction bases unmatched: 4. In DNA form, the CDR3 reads TGTGCCAGCAGCCAATGTAACAGGGGCTACGAGCAGTACTTC. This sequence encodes CASSQCNRGYEQYF.

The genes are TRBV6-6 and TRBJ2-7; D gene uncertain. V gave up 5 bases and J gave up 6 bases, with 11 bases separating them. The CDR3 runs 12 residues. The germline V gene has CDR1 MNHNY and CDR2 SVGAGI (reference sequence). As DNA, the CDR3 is TGTGCCAGCAGTAACCTAGTCGGCGAGCAGTACTTC. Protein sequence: CASSNLVGEQYF.

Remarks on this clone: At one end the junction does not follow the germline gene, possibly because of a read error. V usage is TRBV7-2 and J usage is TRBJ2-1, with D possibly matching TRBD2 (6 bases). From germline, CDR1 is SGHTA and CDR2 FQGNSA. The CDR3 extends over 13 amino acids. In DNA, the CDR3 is TGTGCCAGCAGCCCCCGGGGGTCTTCCCCTACTATCTTC. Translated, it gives CASSPRGSSPTIF.

CDR3 protein: CASSLTGTGGGYTF. CDR3 DNA: TGTGCCAGCAGTTTAACCGGGACAGGGGGGGGCTACACCTTC. The chain recombines TRBV27 with TRBJ1-2, with 11 bases fitting TRBD1. Per the germline V gene, CDR1 is MNHEY and CDR2 is SMNVEV (reference sequence). After removal of 2 bases from V and 8 bases from J, the junction contained 4 bases not matched to a gene. The CDR3 has 14 residues.

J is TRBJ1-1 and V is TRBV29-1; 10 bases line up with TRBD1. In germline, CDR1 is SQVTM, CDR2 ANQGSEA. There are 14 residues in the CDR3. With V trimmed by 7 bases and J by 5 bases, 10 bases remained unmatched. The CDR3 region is CSAGRGQGGTEAFF. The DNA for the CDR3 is TGCAGCGCCGGGAGAGGACAGGGGGGAACTGAAGCTTTCTTT.